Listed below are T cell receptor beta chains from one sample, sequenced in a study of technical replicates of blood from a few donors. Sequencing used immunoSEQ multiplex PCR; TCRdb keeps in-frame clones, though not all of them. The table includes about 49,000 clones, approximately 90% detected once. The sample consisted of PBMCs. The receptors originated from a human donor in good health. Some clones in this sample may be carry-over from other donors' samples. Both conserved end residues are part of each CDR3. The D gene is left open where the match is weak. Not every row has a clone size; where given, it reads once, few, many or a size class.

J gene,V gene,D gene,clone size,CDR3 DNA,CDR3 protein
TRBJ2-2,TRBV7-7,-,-,TGTGCCAGCAGCTTAGGGGGCTTCGGGGAGCTGTTTTTT,CASSLGGFGELFF
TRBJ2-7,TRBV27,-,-,TGTGCCAGCAGTTTATCGTGGCAGGGGCCCTACGAGCAGTACTTC,CASSLSWQGPYEQYF
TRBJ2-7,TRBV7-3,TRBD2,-,TGTGCCAGCAGCTTAACTGGCGGGGGAACCTACGAGCAGTACTTC,CASSLTGGGTYEQYF
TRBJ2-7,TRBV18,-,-,TGTGCCAGCTCACCTTGGGAGATGAGCGAGCAGTACTTC,CASSPWEMSEQYF
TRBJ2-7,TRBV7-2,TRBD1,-,TGTGCCAGCAGCCAGCCGCTAGGGGGCAGGGAGCAGTACTTC,CASSQPLGGREQYF
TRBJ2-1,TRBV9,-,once,TGTGCCAGCAGCGTAGAAGGGGTCATGGATGAGCAGTTCTTC,CASSVEGVMDEQFF
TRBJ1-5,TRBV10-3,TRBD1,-,TGTGCCATCAGTGGGGGACAGGCCAATCAGCCCCAGCATTTT,CAISGGQANQPQHF
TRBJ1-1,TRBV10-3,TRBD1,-,TGTGCCATCAGTGGTTCAGGGGGCAAGCGGAACACTGAAGCTTTCTTT,CAISGSGGKRNTEAFF
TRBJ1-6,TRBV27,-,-,TGTGCCAGCAGTTATGTCTTCTATAATTCACCCCTCCACTTT,CASSYVFYNSPLHF
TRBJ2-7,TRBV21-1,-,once,TGTGCCAGCAGCACCCAAGTTCCCGGGACAGCGGTGGCTAGGTGGTACTTC,CASSTQVPGTAVARWYF
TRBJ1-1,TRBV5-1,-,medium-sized,TGCGCCAGCAGCTTGGCCGGCGGGTACACTGAAGCTTTCTTT,CASSLAGGYTEAFF
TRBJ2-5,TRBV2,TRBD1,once,TGTGCCAGCAGATTCCCTACAGGGGGTGGAGAGACCCAGTACTTC,CASRFPTGGGETQYF
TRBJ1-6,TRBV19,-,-,TGTGCCTCCTTCATCGAGCAGCGTAATTCACCCCTCCACTTT,CASFIEQRNSPLHF
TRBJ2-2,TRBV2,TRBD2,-,TGTGCCAGCAGTGAACCCGGGGCTAGCGGGACCGGGGAGCTGTTTTTT,CASSEPGASGTGELFF
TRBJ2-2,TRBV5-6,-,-,TGTGCCAGCAGGCTGGGGCTACCTGGGGAGCTGTTTTTT,CASRLGLPGELFF
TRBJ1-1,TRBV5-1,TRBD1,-,TGCGCCAGCAGCGAGCAGGGGGTAAACACTGAAGCTTTCTTT,CASSEQGVNTEAFF
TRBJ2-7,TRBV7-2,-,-,TGTGCCAGCAGCTTAGCGCGGGGCGGGGGCCACGAGCAGTACTTC,CASSLARGGGHEQYF
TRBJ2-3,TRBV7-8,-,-,TGTGCCAGCAGCTTAGGAGGTCCCGGCACAGATACGCAGTATTTT,CASSLGGPGTDTQYF
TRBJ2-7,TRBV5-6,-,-,TGTGCCAGCAGCTTGACTCGGGGGTCCGAGCAGTACTTC,CASSLTRGSEQYF
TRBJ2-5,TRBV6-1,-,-,TGTGCCAGCAGTGGAACATACGCGCGGGGGACCCAGTACTTC,CASSGTYARGTQYF
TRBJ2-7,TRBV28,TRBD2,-,TGTGCCAGCAGTTTTGGCGGGAGTAGGAACGAGCAGTACTTC,CASSFGGSRNEQYF
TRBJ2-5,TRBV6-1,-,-,TGTGCCAGCAGCATTAAGGGAGGCGCCCAGTACTTC,CASSIKGGAQYF
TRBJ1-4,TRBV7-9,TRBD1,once,TGTGCCAGCAGCCCACCGGGACAGGGGGCTGAAAAACTGTTTTTT,CASSPPGQGAEKLFF
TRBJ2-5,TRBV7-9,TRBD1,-,TGTGCCAGCAGCGACAGGGGGCACGACTCGGAGACCCAGTACTTC,CASSDRGHDSETQYF
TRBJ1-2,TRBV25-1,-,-,TGTGCCAGCAGTGGTCGGGGTATCTATGGCTACACCTTC,CASSGRGIYGYTF
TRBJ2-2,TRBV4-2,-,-,TGTGCCAGCAGCCAAGATGCAGGGGAAATCACCGGGGAGCTGTTTTTT,CASSQDAGEITGELFF
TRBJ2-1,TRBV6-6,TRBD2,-,TGTGCCAGCATGCCCGGGACTAGCATCCGGAATGAGCAGTTCTTC,CASMPGTSIRNEQFF
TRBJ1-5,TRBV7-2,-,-,TGTGCCAGCAGCGAGGACGCGGGAGGCAATCAGCCCCAGCATTTT,CASSEDAGGNQPQHF
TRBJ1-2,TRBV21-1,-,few,TGTGCCAGCAGCAAAGACAAAAACTATGGCTACACCTTC,CASSKDKNYGYTF
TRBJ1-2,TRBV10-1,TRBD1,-,TGCGCCAGCAGTGAGTCGTCCAGGGGGCTTAGTGGCTACACCTTC,CASSESSRGLSGYTF
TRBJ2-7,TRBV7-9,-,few,TGTGCCAGCAGCTTCCCAGGACTGAGCTCCTACGAGCAGTACTTC,CASSFPGLSSYEQYF
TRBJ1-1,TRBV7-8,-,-,TGTGCCAGCAGCTTAGCGGAGGGGGGGTTCATAGCTTTCTTT,CASSLAEGGFIAFF
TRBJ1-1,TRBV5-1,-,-,TGCGCCAGCAGCCAAGGGACAAGGGGAACTGAAGCTTTCTTT,CASSQGTRGTEAFF
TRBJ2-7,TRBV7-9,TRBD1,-,TGTGCCAGCAGCCCCACAGGGGAAGAATACGAGCAGTACTTC,CASSPTGEEYEQYF
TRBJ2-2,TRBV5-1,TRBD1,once,TGCGCCAGCAGTCAGACAGGGGGATTCAACACCGGGGAGCTGTTTTTT,CASSQTGGFNTGELFF
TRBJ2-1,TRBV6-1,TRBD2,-,TGTGCCAGCAGTGCGGGCGGCGGGAGGACCTACAATGAGCAGTTCTTC,CASSAGGGRTYNEQFF
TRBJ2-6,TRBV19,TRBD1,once,TGTGCCAGTAGTTCCTTCCCGGGACAGGCAAGCTCTGGGGCCAACGTCCTGACTTTC,CASSSFPGQASSGANVLTF
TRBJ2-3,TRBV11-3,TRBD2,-,TGTGCCAGCTCCACGGGGGGGGCTCCAGATACGCAGTATTTT,CASSTGGAPDTQYF
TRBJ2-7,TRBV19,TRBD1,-,TGTGCCACCCTGACAGGGATTCCCCCCTACCTCTACGAGCAGTACTTC,CATLTGIPPYLYEQYF
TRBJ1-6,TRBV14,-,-,TGTGCCAGCAGACCAAGTGGACAGTATAATTCACCCCTCCACTTT,CASRPSGQYNSPLHF
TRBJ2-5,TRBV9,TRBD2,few,TGTGCCAGCAGCGTCGGACTAGCGATAAAAGAGACCCAGTACTTC,CASSVGLAIKETQYF
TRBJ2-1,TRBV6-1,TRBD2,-,TGTGCCAGCAGTGAGGGGCTAGCGGGTGGCGGGGAGCAGTTCTTC,CASSEGLAGGGEQFF
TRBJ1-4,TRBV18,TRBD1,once,TGTGCCAGCTCACCCAGGGGGCCCGCCGGGACTAATGAAAAACTGTTTTTT,CASSPRGPAGTNEKLFF
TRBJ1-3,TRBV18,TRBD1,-,TGTGCCAGCTCACCAGAGGGGGCCCTCTCTGGAAACACCATATATTTT,CASSPEGALSGNTIYF
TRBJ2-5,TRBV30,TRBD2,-,TGTGCCTGGGACGGGACTAGCGGGAGGGGTGAGACCCAGTACTTC,CAWDGTSGRGETQYF
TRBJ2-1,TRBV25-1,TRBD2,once,TGTGCCAGCAGTGTGAGGGGGCTAGCGGGGGGAGAGCAGTTCTTC,CASSVRGLAGGEQFF
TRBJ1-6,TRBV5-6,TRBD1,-,TGTGCCAGCAGCAGAACGGACAGGGGGCCTTCACCCCTCCACTTT,CASSRTDRGPSPLHF
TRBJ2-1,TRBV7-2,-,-,TGTGCCAGCAGCCCGAACTCCTTCAATGAGCAGTTCTTC,CASSPNSFNEQFF
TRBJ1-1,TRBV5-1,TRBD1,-,TGCGCCAGCAGCTCGACAGGGCGGAACACTGAAGCTTTCTTT,CASSSTGRNTEAFF